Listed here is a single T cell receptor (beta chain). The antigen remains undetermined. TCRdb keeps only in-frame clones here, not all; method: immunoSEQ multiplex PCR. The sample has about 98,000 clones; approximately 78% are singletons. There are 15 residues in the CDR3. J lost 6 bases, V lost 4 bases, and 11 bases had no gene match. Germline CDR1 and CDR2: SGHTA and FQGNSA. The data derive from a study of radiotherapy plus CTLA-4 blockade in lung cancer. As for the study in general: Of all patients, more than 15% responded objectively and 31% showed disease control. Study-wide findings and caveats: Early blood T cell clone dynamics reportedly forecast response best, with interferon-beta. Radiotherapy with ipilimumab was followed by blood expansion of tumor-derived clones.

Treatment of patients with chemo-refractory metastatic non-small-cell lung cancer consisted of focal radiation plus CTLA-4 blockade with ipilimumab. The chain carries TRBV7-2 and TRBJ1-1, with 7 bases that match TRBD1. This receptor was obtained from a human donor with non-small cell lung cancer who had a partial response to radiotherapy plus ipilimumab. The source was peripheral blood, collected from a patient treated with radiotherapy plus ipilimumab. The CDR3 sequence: CASSSRIITGAEAFF. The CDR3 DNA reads TGTGCCAGCAGCTCCAGAATCATAACAGGGGCTGAAGCTTTCTTT.